This T cell receptor (beta chain) was retrieved from a study of blood T cells in healthy people across ages. Study information: When template switching was applied, about one barcoded beta molecule was captured per two T cells.

Collection of 9.5 to 10 milliliters of peripheral blood was performed for each donor. From germline, CDR1 is DFQATT and CDR2 SNEGSKA (reference sequence). The CDR3 has 13 residues. A single count supports this clonotype. The second PCR ran about 6 to 11 cycles with a sample-barcoded 5' primer and J-beta primers. One entry per CDR3 protein results from TCRdb running MiXCR on the 5' RACE reads. The table shows 600,000 or so distinct CDR3 sequences, with 25% to 35% occurring only once. The TCR originated in a woman of 80 years or more in good health. The sequenced sample was blood. This chain links TRBV20-1 with TRBJ2-7, with a tentative D call TRBD1 (6 bases). The DNA end lines up better with TRBJ2-5; the J call may be wrong. CDR3 DNA sequence: TGCAGTGCTAAAACAGGGATTTTGGAGACCCAGTACTTC. Residues: CSAKTGILETQYF.